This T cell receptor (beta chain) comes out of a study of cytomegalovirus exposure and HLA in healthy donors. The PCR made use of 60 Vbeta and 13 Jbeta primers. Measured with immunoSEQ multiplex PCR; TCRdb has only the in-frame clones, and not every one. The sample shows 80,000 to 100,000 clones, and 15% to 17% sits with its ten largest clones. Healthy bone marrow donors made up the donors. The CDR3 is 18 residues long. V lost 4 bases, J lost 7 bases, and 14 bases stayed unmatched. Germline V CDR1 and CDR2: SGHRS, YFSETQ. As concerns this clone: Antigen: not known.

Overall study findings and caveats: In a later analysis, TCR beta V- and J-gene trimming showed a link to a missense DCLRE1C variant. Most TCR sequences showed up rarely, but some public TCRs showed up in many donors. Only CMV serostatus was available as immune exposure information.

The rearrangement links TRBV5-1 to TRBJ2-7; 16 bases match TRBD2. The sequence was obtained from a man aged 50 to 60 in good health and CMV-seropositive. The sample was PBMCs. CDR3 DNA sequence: TGCGCCAGCAGCCCGGGACTAGCGGGAGGGACCCCTTTGAGGGAGCAGTACTTC. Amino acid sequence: CASSPGLAGGTPLREQYF.